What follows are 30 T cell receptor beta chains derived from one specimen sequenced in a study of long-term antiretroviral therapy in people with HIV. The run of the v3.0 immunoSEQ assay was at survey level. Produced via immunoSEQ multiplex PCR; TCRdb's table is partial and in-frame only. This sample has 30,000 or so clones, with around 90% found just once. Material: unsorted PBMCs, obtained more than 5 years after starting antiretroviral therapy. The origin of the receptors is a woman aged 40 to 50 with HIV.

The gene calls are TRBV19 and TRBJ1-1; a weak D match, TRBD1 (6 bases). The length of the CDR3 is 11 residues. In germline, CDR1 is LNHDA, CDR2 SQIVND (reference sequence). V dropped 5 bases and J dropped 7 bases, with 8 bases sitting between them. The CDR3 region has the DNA TGTGCCAGTAGTCGGGGACATGAAGCTTTCTTT. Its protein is CASSRGHEAFF.

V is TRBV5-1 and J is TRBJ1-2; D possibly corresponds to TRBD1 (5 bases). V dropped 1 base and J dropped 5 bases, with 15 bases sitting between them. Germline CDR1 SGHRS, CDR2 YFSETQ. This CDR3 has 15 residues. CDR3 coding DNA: TGCGCCAGCAGCTTGAATGGAGACAGCTTGTATGGCTACACCTTC. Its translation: CASSLNGDSLYGYTF. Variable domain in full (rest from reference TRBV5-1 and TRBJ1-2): KAGVTQTPRYLIKTRGQQVTLSCSPISGHRSVSWYQQTPGQGLQFLFEYFSETQRNKGNFPGRFSGRQFSNSRSEMNVSTLELGDSALYLCASSLNGDSLYGYTFGSGTRLTVV.

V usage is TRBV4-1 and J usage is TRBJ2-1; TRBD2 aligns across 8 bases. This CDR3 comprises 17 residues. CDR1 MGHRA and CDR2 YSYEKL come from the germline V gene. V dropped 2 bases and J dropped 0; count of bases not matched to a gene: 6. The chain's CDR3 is CASSQRGSGSSYNEQFF. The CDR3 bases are TGCGCCAGCAGCCAAAGGGGGAGCGGGAGCTCCTACAATGAGCAGTTCTTC.

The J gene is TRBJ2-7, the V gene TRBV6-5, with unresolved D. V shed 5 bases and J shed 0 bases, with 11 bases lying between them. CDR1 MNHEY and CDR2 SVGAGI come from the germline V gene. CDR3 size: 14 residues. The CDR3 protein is CASSGPLSSYEQYF. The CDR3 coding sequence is TGTGCCAGCAGTGGACCTCTGAGCTCCTACGAGCAGTACTTC.

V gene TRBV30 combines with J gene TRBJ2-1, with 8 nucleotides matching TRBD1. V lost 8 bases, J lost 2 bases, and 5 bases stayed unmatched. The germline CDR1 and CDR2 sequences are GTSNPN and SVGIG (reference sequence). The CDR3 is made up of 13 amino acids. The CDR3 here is CAGNRGTYNEQFF. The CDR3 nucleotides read TGTGCCGGAAACAGGGGGACCTACAATGAGCAGTTCTTC.

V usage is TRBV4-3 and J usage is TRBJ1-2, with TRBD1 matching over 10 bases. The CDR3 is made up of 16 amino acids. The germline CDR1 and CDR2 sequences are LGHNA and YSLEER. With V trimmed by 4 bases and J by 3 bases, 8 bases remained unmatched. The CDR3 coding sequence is TGCGCCAGCAGCCCCAACTCCGGGACAGGGGACTATGGCTACACCTTC. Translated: CASSPNSGTGDYGYTF.

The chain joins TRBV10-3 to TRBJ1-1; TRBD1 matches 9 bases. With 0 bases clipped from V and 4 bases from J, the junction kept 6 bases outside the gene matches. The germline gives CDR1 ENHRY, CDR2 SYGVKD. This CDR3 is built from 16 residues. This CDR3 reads CAISESAGTGPTEAFF. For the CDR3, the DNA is TGTGCCATCAGTGAGTCGGCCGGGACAGGGCCCACTGAAGCTTTCTTT.

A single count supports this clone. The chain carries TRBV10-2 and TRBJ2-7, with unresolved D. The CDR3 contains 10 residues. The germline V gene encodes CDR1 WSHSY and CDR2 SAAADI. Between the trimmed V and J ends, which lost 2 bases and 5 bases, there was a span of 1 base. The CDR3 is CASSEHEQYF. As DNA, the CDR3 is TGCGCCAGCAGTGAGCACGAGCAGTACTTC.

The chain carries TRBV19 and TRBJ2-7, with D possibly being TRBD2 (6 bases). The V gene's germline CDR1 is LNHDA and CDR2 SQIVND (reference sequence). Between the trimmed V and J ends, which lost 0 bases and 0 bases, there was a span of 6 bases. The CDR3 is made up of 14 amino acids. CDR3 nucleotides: TGTGCCAGTAGTATAGACGGGAGCTCCTACGAGCAGTACTTC. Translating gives CASSIDGSSYEQYF. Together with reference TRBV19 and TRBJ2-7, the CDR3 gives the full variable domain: DGGITQSPKYLFRKEGQNVTLSCEQNLNHDAMYWYRQDPGQGLRLIYYSQIVNDFQKGDIAEGYSVSREKKESFPLTVTSAQKNPTAFYLCASSIDGSSYEQYFGPGTRLTVT.

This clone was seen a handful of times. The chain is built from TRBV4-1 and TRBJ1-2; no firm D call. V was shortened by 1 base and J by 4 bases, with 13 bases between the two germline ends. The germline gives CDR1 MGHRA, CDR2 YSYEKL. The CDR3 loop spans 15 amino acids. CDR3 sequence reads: CASSQVRTSVYGYTF. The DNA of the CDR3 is TGCGCCAGCAGCCAAGTACGGACTTCGGTCTATGGCTACACCTTC.

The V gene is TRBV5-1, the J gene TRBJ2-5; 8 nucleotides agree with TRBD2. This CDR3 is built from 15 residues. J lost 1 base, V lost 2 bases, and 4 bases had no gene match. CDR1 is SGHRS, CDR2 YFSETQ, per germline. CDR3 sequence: CASSFTSGLQETQYF. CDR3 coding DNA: TGCGCCAGCAGCTTTACTAGCGGCCTCCAAGAGACCCAGTACTTC.

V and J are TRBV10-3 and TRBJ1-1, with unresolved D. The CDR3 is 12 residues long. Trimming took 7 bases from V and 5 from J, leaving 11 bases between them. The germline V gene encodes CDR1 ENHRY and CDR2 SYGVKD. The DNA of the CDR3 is TGTGCCATCAAGAGGGAGGGAACTGAAGCTTTCTTT. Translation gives CAIKREGTEAFF.

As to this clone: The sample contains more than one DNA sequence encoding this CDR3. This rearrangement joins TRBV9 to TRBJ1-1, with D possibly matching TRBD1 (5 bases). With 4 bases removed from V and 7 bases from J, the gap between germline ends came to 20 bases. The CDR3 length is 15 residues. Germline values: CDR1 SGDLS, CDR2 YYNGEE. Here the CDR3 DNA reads TGTGCCAGCAGCTTCACCGGAACAGGTTTGATTGAAGCTTTCTTT. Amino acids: CASSFTGTGLIEAFF.

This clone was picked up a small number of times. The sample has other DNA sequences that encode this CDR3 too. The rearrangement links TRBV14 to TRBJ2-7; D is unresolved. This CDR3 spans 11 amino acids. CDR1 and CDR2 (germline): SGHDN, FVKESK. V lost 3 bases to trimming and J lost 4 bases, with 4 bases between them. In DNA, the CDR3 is TGTGCCAGCAGCCAGGGATACGAGCAGTACTTC. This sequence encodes CASSQGYEQYF.

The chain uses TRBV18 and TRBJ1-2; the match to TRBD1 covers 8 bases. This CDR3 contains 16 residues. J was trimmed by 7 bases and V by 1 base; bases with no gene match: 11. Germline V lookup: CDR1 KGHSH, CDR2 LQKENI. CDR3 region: CASSPLRDRSGFGYTF. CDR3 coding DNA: TGTGCCAGCTCACCACTCAGGGACAGGTCGGGGTTTGGCTACACCTTC.

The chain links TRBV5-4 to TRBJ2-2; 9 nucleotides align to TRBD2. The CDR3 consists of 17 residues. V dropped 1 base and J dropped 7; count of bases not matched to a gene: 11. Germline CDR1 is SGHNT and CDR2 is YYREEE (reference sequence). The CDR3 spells CASSLNGAGGPRGELFF. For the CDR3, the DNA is TGTGCCAGCAGCTTGAACGGCGCGGGAGGGCCTCGCGGGGAGCTGTTTTTT.

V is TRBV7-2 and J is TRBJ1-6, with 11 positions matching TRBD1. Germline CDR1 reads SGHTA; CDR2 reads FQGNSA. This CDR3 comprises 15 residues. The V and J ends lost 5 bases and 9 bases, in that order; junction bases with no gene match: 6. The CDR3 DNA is TGTGCCAGCAGCAGACGGACAGGGGGCTTTTCACCCCTCCACTTT. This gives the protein CASSRRTGGFSPLHF. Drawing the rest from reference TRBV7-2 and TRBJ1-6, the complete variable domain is GAGVSQSPSNKVTEKGKDVELRCDPISGHTALYWYRQSLGQGLEFLIYFQGNSAPDKSGLPSDRFSAERTGGSVSTLTIQRTQQEDSAVYLCASSRRTGGFSPLHFGNGTRLTVT.

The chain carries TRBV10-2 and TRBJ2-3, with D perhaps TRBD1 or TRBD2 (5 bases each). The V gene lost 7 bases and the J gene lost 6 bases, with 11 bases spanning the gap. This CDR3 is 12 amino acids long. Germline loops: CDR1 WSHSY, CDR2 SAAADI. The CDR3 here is CASILWGDTQYF. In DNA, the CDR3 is TGCGCCAGCATTCTCTGGGGGGATACGCAGTATTTT.

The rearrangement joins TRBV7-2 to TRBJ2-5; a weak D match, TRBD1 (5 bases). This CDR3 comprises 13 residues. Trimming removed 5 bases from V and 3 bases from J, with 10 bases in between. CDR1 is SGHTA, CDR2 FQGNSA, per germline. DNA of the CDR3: TGTGCCAGCAGCCGGACAAGGGAAGAGACCCAGTACTTC. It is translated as CASSRTREETQYF.

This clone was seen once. CDR3 nucleotide sequence: TGTGCCAGCAGTTACGAACTAGGAGGAAATGAGCAGTTCTTC. Translated, it gives CASSYELGGNEQFF. This chain connects TRBV6-5 to TRBJ2-1, with D possibly matching TRBD2 (5 bases). V was cut by 2 bases and J by 7 bases, with 12 bases left in between. The CDR3 is made up of 14 amino acids. Looked up from germline, CDR1 is MNHEY and CDR2 is SVGAGI.

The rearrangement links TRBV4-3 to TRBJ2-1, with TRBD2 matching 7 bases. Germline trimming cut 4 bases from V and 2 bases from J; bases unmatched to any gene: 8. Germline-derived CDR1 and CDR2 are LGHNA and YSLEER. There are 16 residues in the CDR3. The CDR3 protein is CASSPSGVGTYNEQFF. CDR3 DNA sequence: TGCGCCAGCAGCCCAAGCGGGGTGGGCACCTACAATGAGCAGTTCTTC.

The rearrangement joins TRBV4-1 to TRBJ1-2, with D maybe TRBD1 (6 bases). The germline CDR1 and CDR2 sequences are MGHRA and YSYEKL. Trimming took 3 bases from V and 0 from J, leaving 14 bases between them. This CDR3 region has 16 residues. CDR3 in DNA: TGCGCCAGCAGCCATTCCCACAGGGACACTAACTATGGCTACACCTTC. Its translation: CASSHSHRDTNYGYTF.

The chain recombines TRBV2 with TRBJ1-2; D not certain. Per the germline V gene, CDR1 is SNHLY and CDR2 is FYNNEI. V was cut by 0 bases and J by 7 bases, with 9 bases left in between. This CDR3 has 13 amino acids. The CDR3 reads CASSEAGLGGYTF. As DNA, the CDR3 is TGTGCCAGCAGTGAAGCCGGGTTGGGTGGCTACACCTTC.

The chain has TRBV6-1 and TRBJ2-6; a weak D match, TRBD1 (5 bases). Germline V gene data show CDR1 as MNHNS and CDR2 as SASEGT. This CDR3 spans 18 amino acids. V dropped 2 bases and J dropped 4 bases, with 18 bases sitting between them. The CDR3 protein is CASSEKTAFVEGANVLTF. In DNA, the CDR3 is TGTGCCAGCAGTGAAAAGACAGCTTTCGTCGAGGGGGCCAACGTCCTGACTTTC.

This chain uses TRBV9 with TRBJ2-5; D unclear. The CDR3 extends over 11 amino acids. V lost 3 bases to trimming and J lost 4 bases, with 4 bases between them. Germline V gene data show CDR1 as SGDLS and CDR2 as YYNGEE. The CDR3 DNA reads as TGTGCCAGCAGCGCTACAGAGACCCAGTACTTC. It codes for CASSATETQYF.

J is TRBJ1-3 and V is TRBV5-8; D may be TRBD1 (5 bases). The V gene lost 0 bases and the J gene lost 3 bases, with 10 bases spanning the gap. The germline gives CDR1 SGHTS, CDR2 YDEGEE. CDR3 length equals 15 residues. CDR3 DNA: TGTGCCAGCAGCTTGGTGCAGGGAAGTGGAAACACCATATATTTT. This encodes CASSLVQGSGNTIYF.

CDR3 in amino acids: CASGPGGWSYEQYF. The CDR3 DNA sequence: TGTGCCAGTGGCCCTGGGGGGTGGTCCTACGAGCAGTACTTC. This rearrangement joins TRBV19 to TRBJ2-7, with D maybe TRBD2 (6 bases). The CDR3 covers 14 residues. The germline V and J ends were trimmed by 8 bases and 1 base, with 15 bases remaining between them. Germline CDR1 reads LNHDA; CDR2 reads SQIVND (reference sequence).

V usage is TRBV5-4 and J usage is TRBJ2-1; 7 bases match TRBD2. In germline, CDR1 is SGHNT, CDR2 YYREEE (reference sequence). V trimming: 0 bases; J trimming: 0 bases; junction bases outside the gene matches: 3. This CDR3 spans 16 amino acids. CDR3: CASSLVGGISYNEQFF. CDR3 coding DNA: TGTGCCAGCAGCTTGGTGGGGGGGATCTCCTACAATGAGCAGTTCTTC.

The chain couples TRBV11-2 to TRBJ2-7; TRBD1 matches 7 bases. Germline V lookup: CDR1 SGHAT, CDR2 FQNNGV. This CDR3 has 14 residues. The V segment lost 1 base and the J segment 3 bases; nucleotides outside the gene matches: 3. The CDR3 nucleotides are TGTGCCAGCAGCTTAGGCAGGGGGAGCTACGAGCAGTACTTC. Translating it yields CASSLGRGSYEQYF. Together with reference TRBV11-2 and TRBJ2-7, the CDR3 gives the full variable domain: EAGVAQSPRYKIIEKRQSVAFWCNPISGHATLYWYQQILGQGPKLLIQFQNNGVVDDSQLPKDRFSAERLKGVDSTLKIQPAKLEDSAVYLCASSLGRGSYEQYFGPGTRLTVT.

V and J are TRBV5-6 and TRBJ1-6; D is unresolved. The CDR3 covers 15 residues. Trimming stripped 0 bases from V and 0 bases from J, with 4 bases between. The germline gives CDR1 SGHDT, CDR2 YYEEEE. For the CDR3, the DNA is TGTGCCAGCAGCTTGGGCAGCTCCTATAATTCACCCCTCCACTTT. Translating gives CASSLGSSYNSPLHF.